This T cell receptor (beta chain) was obtained from a study of T cells in Graves' hyperthyroidism and ophthalmopathy. The study, taken as a whole, reports: Ophthalmopathy could be told apart from stable hyperthyroidism with a 13 V-J model. The blood repertoire included most of the expanded thyroid clonotypes above 0.001.

Graves' hyperthyroidism is called stable when ophthalmopathy does not progress within 18 months. Patients between 18 and 65 years old had hyperthyroidism, newly diagnosed and lasting under 2 months. This clonotype came up many times. Antigen unknown. It was RNA transcripts that yielded the amplified TCR beta CDR3 regions. In the first-round RT-PCR of the TCR CDR3, the HTBI primer set was used. TCRdb fed the multiplex PCR reads into MiXCR, producing one record per CDR3 protein. The table records around 580,000 distinct CDR3 sequences, approximately 44% of them present only once. CDR3 length: 16 amino acids. Germline CDR1 LGHNA, CDR2 YNFKEQ. Trimming removed 3 bases from V and 1 base from J, with 16 bases in between.

The sequenced sample consisted of peripheral blood or thyroid tissue (not recorded which). This receptor was identified in a woman aged 18-30 years with Graves' hyperthyroidism. The genes are TRBV4-2 and TRBJ2-7, with D unresolved. CDR3 in DNA: TGTGCCAGCAGCCACATTGGTGGGCAGGAGTCCTACGAGCAGTACTTC. Its protein product is CASSHIGGQESYEQYF.